The 6 T cell receptor beta chains reported below all come from one sample, sequenced in a study of T cells expressing NK-cell markers. From the 5' RACE reads, TCRdb lists one entry per CDR3 protein and no DNA. The clone table shows about 180,000 distinct CDR3 sequences, with the ten largest holding 20% to 25%. Sequenced: blood T cells: a sorted CD56 or NKG2C T cell subset, CD4+ or CD8+ T cells, or bulk PBMC T cells (not recorded which). The receptors were gathered from a man between 18 and 69 years old in good health.

This sequence joins TRBV12-3 or TRBV12-4 and TRBJ2-3; TCRdb's D gene call, TRBD2, goes unchecked for lack of DNA. The CDR3 spans 16 residues. The CDR3 reads CASKWAGGEYTDTQYF.

The chain is built from TRBV12-3 or TRBV12-4 and TRBJ2-1; TCRdb selects TRBD2, and the lack of DNA leaves this call unchecked. CDR3 length equals 15 residues. CDR3 region: CASSLLAGGQYEQFF.

CDR3 amino acids: CASSTGTGNTIYF. The chain recombines TRBV5-6 with TRBJ1-3; TCRdb returns TRBD1, unconfirmable since there is no DNA. This CDR3 comprises 13 residues. Germline V gene data show CDR1 as SGHDT and CDR2 as YYEEEE.

This CDR3 is CASSSRAGQGFTGELFF. The V gene is TRBV5-4, the J gene TRBJ2-2; TCRdb lists TRBD1, though no DNA is available to test this call. This CDR3 is 17 amino acids long. In germline, CDR1 is SGHNT, CDR2 YYREEE (reference sequence).

V gene TRBV3-1 combines with J gene TRBJ1-1; as DNA is missing, the TRBD1 call by TCRdb cannot be tested. Germline-derived CDR1 and CDR2 are LGHDT and YNNKEL (reference sequence). This CDR3 has 15 amino acids. The CDR3 protein is CASSARGARGTEAFF.

The chain combines TRBV15 with TRBJ2-7; the D call of TRBD1 rests on TCRdb alone, since no DNA is present to check it. The CDR3 loop spans 16 amino acids. Germline-derived CDR1 and CDR2 are LNHNV and YYDKDF (reference sequence). This CDR3 is CATSSPAGRSPLKQYF. The entire variable domain, with the rest obtained from reference TRBV15 and TRBJ2-7, is as follows: DAMVIQNPRYQVTQFGKPVTLSCSQTLNHNVMYWYQQKSSQAPKLLFHYYDKDFNNEADTPDNFQSRRPNTSFCFLDIRSPGLGDTAMYLCATSSPAGRSPLKQYFGPGTRLTVT.